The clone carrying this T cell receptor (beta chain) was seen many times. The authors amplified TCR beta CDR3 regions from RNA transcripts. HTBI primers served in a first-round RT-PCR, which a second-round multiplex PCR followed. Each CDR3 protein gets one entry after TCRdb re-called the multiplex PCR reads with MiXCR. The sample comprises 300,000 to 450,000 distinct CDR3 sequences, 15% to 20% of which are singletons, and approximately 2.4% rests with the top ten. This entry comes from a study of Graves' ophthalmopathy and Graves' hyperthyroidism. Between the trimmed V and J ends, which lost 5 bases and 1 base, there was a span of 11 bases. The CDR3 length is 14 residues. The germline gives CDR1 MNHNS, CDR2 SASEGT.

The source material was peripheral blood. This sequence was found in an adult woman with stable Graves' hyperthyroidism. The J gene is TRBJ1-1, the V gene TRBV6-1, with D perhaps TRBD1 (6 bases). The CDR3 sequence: CASSPPGQNTEAFF. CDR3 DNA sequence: TGTGCCAGCAGTCCCCCGGGACAGAACACTGAAGCTTTCTTT.